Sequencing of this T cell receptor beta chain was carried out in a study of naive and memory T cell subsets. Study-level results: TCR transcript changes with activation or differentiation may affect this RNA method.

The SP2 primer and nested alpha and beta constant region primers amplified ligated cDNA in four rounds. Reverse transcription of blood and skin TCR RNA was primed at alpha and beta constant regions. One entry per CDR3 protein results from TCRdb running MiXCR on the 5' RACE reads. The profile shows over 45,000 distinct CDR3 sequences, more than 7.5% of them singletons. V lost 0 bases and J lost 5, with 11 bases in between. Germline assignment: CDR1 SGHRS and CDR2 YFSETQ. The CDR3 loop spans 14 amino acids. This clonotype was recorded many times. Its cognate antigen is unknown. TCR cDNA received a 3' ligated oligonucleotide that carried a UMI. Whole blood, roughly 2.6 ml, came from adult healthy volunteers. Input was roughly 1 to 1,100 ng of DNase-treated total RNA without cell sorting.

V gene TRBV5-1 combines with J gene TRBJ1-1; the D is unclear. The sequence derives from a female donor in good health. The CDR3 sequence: CASSLEIVGTEAFF. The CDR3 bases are TGCGCCAGCAGCTTGGAGATCGTGGGAACTGAAGCTTTCTTT.